The 19 T cell receptor beta chains below come from one sample, sequenced in a study of T-cell memory formation after mild COVID-19. TCRdb reprocessed the 5' RACE reads with MiXCR, giving one entry per CDR3 protein. In the table there are a few hundred thousand distinct CDR3 sequences, approximately 15% of which are singletons. The specimen sequenced was PBMCs or a T cell subset sorted from them (not recorded which). These TCRs come from a man between 18 and 35 years old who had mild COVID-19 (a few samples of this study predate the infection). Cell type and time point are not known.

J is TRBJ1-2 and V is TRBV28; D remains ambiguous. The germline CDR1 and CDR2 sequences are MDHEN and SYDVKM. The CDR3 extends over 12 amino acids. With 8 bases removed from V and 4 bases from J, the gap between germline ends came to 11 bases. The chain's CDR3 is CASQSVAYGYTF. In DNA, the CDR3 is TGTGCCAGCCAGTCGGTGGCCTATGGCTACACCTTC.

The chain employs TRBV2 and TRBJ2-1; 13 bases fit TRBD2. Per germline, CDR1 SNHLY and CDR2 FYNNEI. The V and J ends lost 6 bases and 4 bases, in that order; junction bases with no gene match: 3. The CDR3 length is 15 residues. The CDR3 DNA sequence: TGTGCCAGCAGACTGGGACTAGCGGGGTACAATGAGCAGTTCTTC. It is translated as CASRLGLAGYNEQFF.

This clonotype occurred a few times. CDR3 coding DNA: TGCGCCAGCAGCCTAGGGACAGAAACGGATGAAAAACTGTTTTTT. It specifies CASSLGTETDEKLFF. This rearrangement joins TRBV5-1 to TRBJ1-4; TRBD1 matches at 7 bases. The CDR3 is 15 amino acids. V lost 4 bases, J lost 6 bases, and 9 bases stayed unmatched. Germline V gives CDR1 SGHRS, CDR2 YFSETQ.

This chain uses TRBV6-2 or TRBV6-3 with TRBJ2-7; the D call may be TRBD1 or TRBD2 (5 bases each). CDR1 and CDR2 from the germline V gene are MNHEY and SVGEGT. Trimming pared 2 bases from V and 0 bases from J, leaving 14 bases between. The CDR3 sequence is 16 residues long. The CDR3: CASSYDGASSSYEQYV. The CDR3 DNA reads as TGTGCCAGCAGTTACGACGGGGCAAGCAGCTCCTACGAGCAGTACGTC.

In this sample, this clonotype turned up a few times. The CDR3 DNA reads TGTGCCAGCAGCCCGACTAGCGGGGGGGGAAATGAGCAGTTCTTC. Translation gives CASSPTSGGGNEQFF. The chain has TRBV6-5 and TRBJ2-1; TRBD2 matches 14 bases. In germline, CDR1 is MNHEY, CDR2 SVGAGI. The V segment lost 6 bases and the J segment 7 bases; nucleotides outside the gene matches: 5. The CDR3 extends over 15 amino acids.

The chain combines TRBV7-2 with TRBJ2-7, with 7 bases identical to TRBD2. The CDR3 loop spans 15 amino acids. Trimming cost V 4 bases and J 6 bases; bases outside gene matches: 12. Germline values: CDR1 SGHTA, CDR2 FQGNSA. CDR3 sequence (DNA): TGTGCCAGCAGCTCCTGGGGTCGGGGGGTCGGCGAGCAGTACGTC. This sequence encodes CASSSWGRGVGEQYV.

The chain is built from TRBV4-3 and TRBJ2-5, with unresolved D. Between the trimmed V and J ends, which lost 0 bases and 5 bases, there was a span of 13 bases. CDR1 and CDR2 from the germline V gene are LGHNA and YSLEER. The CDR3 runs 15 residues. The DNA for the CDR3 is TGCGCCAGCAGCCAAGAGAGACTGGTGCCGGAGACCCAGTACTTC. Translation: CASSQERLVPETQYF.

The rearrangement joins TRBV7-3 to TRBJ2-1, with D perhaps assigned TRBD1 or TRBD2 (5 bases each). The CDR3 is made up of 13 amino acids. The germline gives CDR1 SGHTA, CDR2 FQGTGA. Trimming shortened V by 4 bases and J by 5 bases, and 9 bases separated the two germline ends. The CDR3: CASSSGTNNEQFF. CDR3 nucleotides: TGTGCCAGCAGCTCAGGGACGAACAATGAGCAGTTCTTC.

This clonotype was counted a few times. This sequence joins TRBV20-1 and TRBJ1-1; D unclear. V gave up 6 bases and J gave up 1 base, with 9 bases separating them. The germline gives CDR1 DFQATT, CDR2 SNEGSKA (reference sequence). CDR3 size: 12 residues. The CDR3 DNA sequence: TGCAGTGCCAGGTCGCCGAACACTGAAGCTTTCTTT. Encoded protein: CSARSPNTEAFF.

This chain connects TRBV20-1 to TRBJ2-3; 13 bases map to TRBD2. CDR1 and CDR2 from the germline V gene are DFQATT and SNEGSKA (reference sequence). The J segment lost 4 bases and the V segment lost 6 bases, leaving 7 bases of the junction unmatched. The CDR3 runs to 15 residues. This CDR3 reads CSAYPGTSGADTQYF. CDR3 nucleotides: TGCAGTGCCTACCCCGGGACTAGCGGGGCAGATACGCAGTATTTT.

This clonotype was observed a handful of times. The V call is TRBV6-1, the J call TRBJ2-1; D is possibly TRBD2 (5 bases). CDR1 is MNHNS and CDR2 is SASEGT in the germline V gene. Trimming stripped 1 base from V and 9 bases from J, with 13 bases between. The CDR3 totals 14 residues. DNA of the CDR3: TGTGCCAGCAGTGAAGGGCGGGCGTGGGGTGAGCAGTTCTTC. This codes for CASSEGRAWGEQFF.

This clonotype came up a few times. The chain carries TRBV7-6 and TRBJ2-5; TRBD2 matches at 7 bases. The CDR3 is made up of 15 amino acids. Germline loops: CDR1 SGHVS, CDR2 FNYEAQ. The junction had 6 bases not matched to a gene; V was cut back by 0 bases and J by 5 bases. The CDR3, as DNA: TGTGCCAGCAGCTTAGCGACTAGCCTAATCGAGACCCAGTACTTC. It specifies CASSLATSLIETQYF.

This clonotype has a handful of counts. The gene calls are TRBV2 and TRBJ2-7, with D uncertain. V was cut by 6 bases and J by 6 bases, with 15 bases left in between. Germline V gives CDR1 SNHLY, CDR2 FYNNEI. There are 13 residues in the CDR3. Here the CDR3 reads CASSAAETGEQYF. DNA of the CDR3: TGTGCCAGCAGCGCTGCGGAGACCGGCGAGCAGTACTTC.

This clonotype was seen just once. The chain links TRBV4-1 to TRBJ1-1; D not certain. CDR3 size: 15 residues. The ends were cut back, 0 bases at V and 2 bases at J, with 10 bases in the middle. Germline CDR1 MGHRA, CDR2 YSYEKL. CDR3 coding DNA: TGCGCCAGCAGCCAAGATCGGCGGCTCAACACTGAAGCTTTCTTT. Amino acid sequence: CASSQDRRLNTEAFF.

The rearrangement links TRBV6-5 to TRBJ1-2; 8 bases line up with TRBD1. This CDR3 region has 16 residues. Germline V lookup: CDR1 MNHEY, CDR2 SVGAGI. The ends lost 6 bases at V and 6 bases at J; junction bases unmatched: 15. The CDR3 loop reads CASSTFPRQGSHGYTF. CDR3 nucleotide sequence: TGTGCCAGCAGCACCTTCCCCCGACAGGGGAGCCATGGCTACACCTTC.

DNA of the CDR3: TGCAGTGCTAGGTGGGGGGTGTACAATGAGCAGTTCTTC. Translating gives CSARWGVYNEQFF. The chain combines TRBV20-1 with TRBJ2-1, with D maybe TRBD2 (6 bases). This CDR3 is 13 amino acids long. The V and J ends lost 3 bases and 4 bases respectively, with 10 bases between them. The germline gives CDR1 DFQATT, CDR2 SNEGSKA (reference sequence).

The rearrangement uses TRBV28 and TRBJ2-3, with D unclear. The V and J ends lost 2 bases and 2 bases respectively, with 11 bases between them. The germline V gene encodes CDR1 MDHEN and CDR2 SYDVKM. This CDR3 is built from 15 residues. This CDR3 is CASSLSRRNTDTQYF. CDR3 DNA sequence: TGTGCCAGCAGTTTAAGCAGGAGAAACACAGATACGCAGTATTTT. Using reference TRBV28 and TRBJ2-3 for the parts outside the CDR3, the full variable domain is DVKVTQSSRYLVKRTGEKVFLECVQDMDHENMFWYRQDPGLGLRLIYFSYDVKMKEKGDIPEGYSVSREKKERFSLILESASTNQTSMYLCASSLSRRNTDTQYFGPGTRLTVL.

This clonotype was picked up many times. The rearrangement links TRBV4-1 to TRBJ1-1; D is unresolved. Trimming pared 5 bases from V and 2 bases from J, leaving 9 bases between. CDR3 length: 13 residues. The V gene's germline CDR1 is MGHRA and CDR2 YSYEKL. The CDR3 coding sequence is TGCGCCAGCAGCGCGGAGGGAAACACTGAAGCTTTCTTT. It is translated as CASSAEGNTEAFF.

The rearrangement uses TRBV5-4 and TRBJ2-1; 9 nucleotides align to TRBD2. The CDR3 totals 16 residues. Unmatched junction bases numbered 10, after V lost 4 bases and J lost 5 bases. The germline CDR1 and CDR2 sequences are SGHNT and YYREEE (reference sequence). The CDR3 region is CASSRWGASGDNEQFF. CDR3 DNA sequence: TGTGCCAGCAGCCGGTGGGGGGCTAGCGGGGACAATGAGCAGTTCTTC.